This TCR beta chain appears in the sequencing data of a study of early T cells in non-severe SARS-CoV-2 infection. TCRdb re-derived calls from the 5' RACE reads in MiXCR, one entry per CDR3 protein. The sample yields 79,000 or so distinct CDR3 sequences, over 10% seen once. The CDR3 sequence is 14 residues long. With V trimmed by 6 bases and J by 3 bases, 4 bases remained unmatched. The germline gives CDR1 DFQATT, CDR2 SNEGSKA (reference sequence). This clonotype was counted between two and nine times. This receptor was obtained from an adult who was a healthcare worker with PCR-confirmed SARS-CoV-2 infection or an uninfected control (not recorded which). The J gene is TRBJ2-3, the V gene TRBV20-1; 12 positions match TRBD2. Sequenced material: whole blood. CDR3 DNA sequence: TGCAGTGCAATGACTAGCGGGAGAACAGATACGCAGTATTTT. Amino acids: CSAMTSGRTDTQYF.